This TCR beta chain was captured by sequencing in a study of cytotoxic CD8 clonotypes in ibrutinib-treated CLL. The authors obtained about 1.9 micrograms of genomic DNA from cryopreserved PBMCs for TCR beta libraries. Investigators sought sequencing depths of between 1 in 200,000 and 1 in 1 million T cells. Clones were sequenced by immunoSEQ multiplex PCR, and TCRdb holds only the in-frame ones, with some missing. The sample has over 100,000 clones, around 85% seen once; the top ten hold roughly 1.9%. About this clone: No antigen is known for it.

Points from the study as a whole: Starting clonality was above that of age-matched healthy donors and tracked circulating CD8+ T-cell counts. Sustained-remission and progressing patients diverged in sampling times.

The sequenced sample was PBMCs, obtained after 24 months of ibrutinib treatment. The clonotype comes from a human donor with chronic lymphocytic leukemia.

CDR3: CASRLTLTPTDTQYF. CDR3 nucleotide sequence: TGTGCCAGCAGGCTGACGCTAACCCCCACAGATACGCAGTATTTT. The chain links TRBV27 to TRBJ2-3; no reliable D call. Germline V gene sequence: CDR1 MNHEY, CDR2 SMNVEV (reference sequence). Trimming took 6 bases from V and 2 from J, leaving 15 bases between them. There are 15 residues in the CDR3.